The rows below give T cell receptor beta chains drawn from one sample of a study of blood T cell repertoires in COVID-19. Produced via immunoSEQ multiplex PCR; TCRdb's table is partial and in-frame only. The repertoire consists of over 130,000 clones, with nearly 80% occurring once and the leading ten covering around 2.9%. The material sequenced was PBMCs or T cells enriched from blood (not recorded which). These receptor sequences come from a woman aged 50 to 65 who had recovered from COVID-19. Both conserved end residues are part of each CDR3. D genes are given only for firm matches. A clone size is listed for some rows: how often the clone was seen (once, few, many), or a class if it is expanded.

>TRBV28|14|TRBJ1-2|NA|TRBD1
TGTGCCAGCAGGGGACAGGGGGCTATCCATGGCTACACCTTC
CASRGQGAIHGYTF
>TRBV19|14|TRBJ2-3|NA|TRBD2
TGTGCCAGTACTAGCGGGTTTAGCACAGATACGCAGTATTTT
CASTSGFSTDTQYF
>TRBV7-2|15|TRBJ1-4|NA|NA
TGTGCCAGCAGCTTACAGGGCCAGGTTTACGAAAAACTGTTTTTT
CASSLQGQVYEKLFF
>TRBV19|17|TRBJ2-1|NA|TRBD1
TGTGCCAGTATGCGCTACGAGGGACAGCGCTCCTACAATGAGCAGTTCTTC
CASMRYEGQRSYNEQFF
>TRBV30|11|TRBJ1-1|few|NA
TGTGCATTGAGTGCGTCCACTGAAGCTTTCTTT
CALSASTEAFF
>TRBV9|17|TRBJ2-1|NA|NA
TGTGCCAGCAGCGATACAGGGTCGACTAGCCCATACAATGAGCAGTTCTTC
CASSDTGSTSPYNEQFF
>TRBV5-1|14|TRBJ2-1|NA|TRBD1
TGCGCCAGCAGCTTGACAGGGGTTCATGATGAGCAGTTCTTC
CASSLTGVHDEQFF
>TRBV5-1|14|TRBJ2-3|NA|NA
TGCGCCAGCAGCTTGATGGAGAGCACAGATACGCAGTATTTT
CASSLMESTDTQYF
>TRBV7-2|15|TRBJ2-4|NA|NA
TGTGCCAGCAGCTTAAATGGGATTAGGGGGAACATTCAGTACTTC
CASSLNGIRGNIQYF
>TRBV5-1|21|TRBJ2-4|NA|TRBD2
TGCGCCAGCAGCTTGGGCTCCGTACCCTCGAGCGGGGGGGCGGTCCAAAACATTCAGTACTTC
CASSLGSVPSSGGAVQNIQYF
>TRBV7-9|15|TRBJ2-2|NA|NA
TGTGCCAGCATCCCAACGGGACACAACACCGGGGAGCTGTTTTTT
CASIPTGHNTGELFF
>TRBV13|15|TRBJ2-1|many|TRBD2
TGTGCCAGCAGCTCGGGACTAGCGAGGAACAATGAGCAGTTCTTC
CASSSGLARNNEQFF
>TRBV20-1|15|TRBJ2-3|NA|TRBD2
TGCAGTGCTAGTACGGGACTAGCGGGCACAGATACGCAGTATTTT
CSASTGLAGTDTQYF
>TRBV28|16|TRBJ2-7|NA|TRBD1
TGTGCCAGCAGTTTATGGGGGACAGGGGGCCGCTACGAGCAGTACTTC
CASSLWGTGGRYEQYF
>TRBV6-6|18|TRBJ2-3|NA|NA
TGTGCCAGCAGTCGAGGCGAGGGCGGGCCGTCGGGCACAGATACGCAGTATTTT
CASSRGEGGPSGTDTQYF
>TRBV10-2|18|TRBJ2-1|NA|NA
TGCGCCAGCAGTGAGTCGGGGACCTGGAGGACTACATACAATGAGCAGTTCTTC
CASSESGTWRTTYNEQFF
>TRBV11-2|15|TRBJ1-1|NA|NA
TGTGCCAGCAGCTCGTGGCAGGGGATGAACACTGAAGCTTTCTTT
CASSSWQGMNTEAFF
>TRBV4-2|14|TRBJ1-5|once|NA
TGTGCCAGCAGCCAAGATCGGGGGAATCAGCCCCAGCATTTT
CASSQDRGNQPQHF
>TRBV29-1|14|TRBJ1-3|few|NA
TGCAGCGTTGAAGTAGGGGTAGCTGGAAACACCATATATTTT
CSVEVGVAGNTIYF
>TRBV30|13|TRBJ1-5|NA|NA
TGTGCCTGGAGTGCCAGGGGAAATCAGCCCCAGCATTTT
CAWSARGNQPQHF
>TRBV30|13|TRBJ2-3|NA|NA
TGTGCCTGGAGTGAACAGGGCCCAGATACGCAGTATTTT
CAWSEQGPDTQYF
>TRBV10-1|17|TRBJ2-4|NA|TRBD1
TGCGCCAGCAGTGAGTCGAAGGGGGCTGGGGCCAAAAACATTCAGTACTTC
CASSESKGAGAKNIQYF
>TRBV5-1|15|TRBJ2-5|NA|TRBD2
TGCGCCAGCGCGAATTTGGGGTCCGGGGGGGAGACCCAGTACTTC
CASANLGSGGETQYF
>TRBV27|16|TRBJ2-1|once|NA
TGTGCCAGCAGTTTACAGCGGCCCCTAAACAAAGTTGAGCAGTTCTTC
CASSLQRPLNKVEQFF
>TRBV5-1|12|TRBJ1-1|NA|TRBD1
TGCGCCAGCAGCGTAGGGACAGCTGAAGCTTTCTTT
CASSVGTAEAFF
>TRBV3-1/TRBV3-2|17|TRBJ2-1|NA|NA
TGTGCCAGCAGCCAAGCTAGGGACAAAAGGTCCTACAATGAGCAGTTCTTC
CASSQARDKRSYNEQFF
>TRBV9|13|TRBJ2-3|NA|NA
TGTGCCAGCAGCGTAGGCGGCACAGATACGCAGTATTTT
CASSVGGTDTQYF
>TRBV5-1|16|TRBJ2-2|once|NA
TGCGCCAGCAGCCCGGACGGCGGGGGCGAGACCGGGGAGCTGTTTTTT
CASSPDGGGETGELFF
>TRBV4-2|14|TRBJ1-5|NA|NA
TGTGCCAGCAGCCAGGGACAAAGCGCTCAGCCCCAGCATTTT
CASSQGQSAQPQHF
>TRBV19|16|TRBJ2-3|NA|TRBD2
TGTGCCAGTAGACGAGACGCAGGCCCCGGGGGGTATACGCAGTATTTT
CASRRDAGPGGYTQYF
>TRBV4-1|19|TRBJ2-7|NA|NA
TGCGCCAGCAGCCAAGATGTGGGGTCTAGCGTGGTAATGTCCTACGAGCAGTACTTC
CASSQDVGSSVVMSYEQYF
>TRBV2|12|TRBJ1-4|NA|NA
TGTGCCAGCCAAGTTCAGGATGAAAAACTGTTTTTT
CASQVQDEKLFF
>TRBV9|17|TRBJ2-3|NA|NA
TGTGCCAGCAGCGGGGCCCTTTCGCGGGGCGACACAGATACGCAGTATTTT
CASSGALSRGDTDTQYF
>TRBV11-3|15|TRBJ1-1|NA|NA
TGTGCCAGCAGCTTAGAGTTTTCGGTGAACACTGAAGCTTTCTTT
CASSLEFSVNTEAFF
>TRBV6-1|14|TRBJ1-2|NA|NA
TGTGCCAGCAGTGAACGCAGGGCAAAGGATGGCTACACCTTC
CASSERRAKDGYTF
>TRBV13|17|TRBJ2-3|once|TRBD2
TGTGCCAGCAGCCCCGGGACTAGCGGAACCCCGGGGGATACGCAGTATTTT
CASSPGTSGTPGDTQYF
>TRBV11-3|18|TRBJ2-1|NA|TRBD2
TGTGCCAGCAGCTTAGCGGGACTAGGACTAGCGCGTGACAATGAGCAGTTCTTC
CASSLAGLGLARDNEQFF
>TRBV4-1|15|TRBJ1-4|NA|NA
TGCGCCAGCAGCCAACTACTAGGGTATCGGGAAAAACTGTTTTTT
CASSQLLGYREKLFF
>TRBV30|13|TRBJ1-1|NA|TRBD1
TGTGCCTGGAGTGGAGACAGGGGTACTGAAGCTTTCTTT
CAWSGDRGTEAFF
>TRBV11-2|14|TRBJ2-2|NA|NA
TGTGCCAGCAGCGCAACCCAGGGGACCGGGGAGCTGTTTTTT
CASSATQGTGELFF
>TRBV18|12|TRBJ2-7|NA|NA
TGTGCCAGCTCACCTCAAAACTACGAGCAGTACTTC
CASSPQNYEQYF
>TRBV19|15|TRBJ1-1|NA|NA
TGTGCCAGTAGCACCCCGAGAAGCCAGAACACTGAAGCTTTCTTT
CASSTPRSQNTEAFF
>TRBV3-1/TRBV3-2|17|TRBJ2-7|NA|TRBD1
TGTGCCAGCAGCCAAGAACGGACTGGACAGGACGCTTACGAGCAGTACTTC
CASSQERTGQDAYEQYF
>TRBV2|14|TRBJ1-1|NA|NA
TGTGCCAGTACCAGACAGACACTGAACACTGAAGCTTTCTTT
CASTRQTLNTEAFF
>TRBV5-1|14|TRBJ2-7|NA|TRBD1
TGCGCCAGCAGGGCTAAGGACAGGGTTAACGAGCAGTACTTC
CASRAKDRVNEQYF
>TRBV30|17|TRBJ2-3|NA|TRBD1
TGTGCCTGGAGTAAGAAGACAGGGGGCACGGGCACAGATACGCAGTATTTT
CAWSKKTGGTGTDTQYF
>TRBV19|14|TRBJ1-2|NA|NA
TGTGCCAGTAGTGACGGACAGACTAACTATGGCTACACCTTC
CASSDGQTNYGYTF
>TRBV5-8|14|TRBJ2-7|NA|TRBD1
TGTGCCAGCAGCTTCCTCCAGGGGGCTTACGAGCAGTACTTC
CASSFLQGAYEQYF
>TRBV5-6|14|TRBJ2-7|NA|NA
TGTGCCAGCAGCTTCCCTACAGGGCTCTACGAGCAGTACTTC
CASSFPTGLYEQYF
>TRBV19|15|TRBJ2-1|NA|TRBD1
TGTGCCAGTAGTGCCCGGGACAGGGTATACAATGAGCAGTTCTTC
CASSARDRVYNEQFF
>TRBV19|15|TRBJ2-2|NA|TRBD1
TGTGCCAGTAGTAAACAGGGGGCGAACACCGGGGAGCTGTTTTTT
CASSKQGANTGELFF
>TRBV30|14|TRBJ2-3|NA|TRBD2
TGTGCCTGGTCCAGGGGGACTAGCGCAGATACGCAGTATTTT
CAWSRGTSADTQYF
>TRBV5-1|15|TRBJ1-2|NA|TRBD1
TGCGCCAGCAGCCGGACAGGGGGAACCAACTATGGCTACACCTTC
CASSRTGGTNYGYTF
>TRBV5-1|14|TRBJ1-1|NA|TRBD1
TGCGCCAGCAGCCTTGGGACAGAGAGATCTGAAGCTTTCTTT
CASSLGTERSEAFF
>TRBV6-1|15|TRBJ2-1|NA|NA
TGTGCCAGCAGTGAATCGTCTCCAGGGGGGAGTGAGCAGTTCTTC
CASSESSPGGSEQFF
>TRBV28|15|TRBJ2-7|NA|NA
TGTGCCAGCAGTCTAGTAGATGACAGCTCCTACGAGCAGTACTTC
CASSLVDDSSYEQYF
>TRBV6-5|11|TRBJ2-5|NA|NA
TGTGCCAGCAGGTCGCGGGAGACCCAGTACTTC
CASRSRETQYF
>TRBV5-1|14|TRBJ1-1|few|TRBD1
TGCGCCAGCAGCCAGGGACAGGAGGGCACTGAAGCTTTCTTT
CASSQGQEGTEAFF